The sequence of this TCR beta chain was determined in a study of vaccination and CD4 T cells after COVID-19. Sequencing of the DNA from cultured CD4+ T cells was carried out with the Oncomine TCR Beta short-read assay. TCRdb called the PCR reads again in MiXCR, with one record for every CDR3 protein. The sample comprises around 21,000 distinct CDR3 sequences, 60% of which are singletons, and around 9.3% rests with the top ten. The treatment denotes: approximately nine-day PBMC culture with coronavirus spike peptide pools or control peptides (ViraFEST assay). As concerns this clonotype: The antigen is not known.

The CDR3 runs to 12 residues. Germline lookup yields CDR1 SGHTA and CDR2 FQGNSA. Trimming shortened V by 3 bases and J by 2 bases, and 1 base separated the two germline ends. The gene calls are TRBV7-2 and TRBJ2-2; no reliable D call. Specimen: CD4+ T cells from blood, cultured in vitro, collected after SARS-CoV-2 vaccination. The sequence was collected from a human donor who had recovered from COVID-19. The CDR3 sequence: CASSFNTGELFF. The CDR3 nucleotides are TGTGCCAGCAGCTTTAACACCGGGGAGCTGTTTTTT.